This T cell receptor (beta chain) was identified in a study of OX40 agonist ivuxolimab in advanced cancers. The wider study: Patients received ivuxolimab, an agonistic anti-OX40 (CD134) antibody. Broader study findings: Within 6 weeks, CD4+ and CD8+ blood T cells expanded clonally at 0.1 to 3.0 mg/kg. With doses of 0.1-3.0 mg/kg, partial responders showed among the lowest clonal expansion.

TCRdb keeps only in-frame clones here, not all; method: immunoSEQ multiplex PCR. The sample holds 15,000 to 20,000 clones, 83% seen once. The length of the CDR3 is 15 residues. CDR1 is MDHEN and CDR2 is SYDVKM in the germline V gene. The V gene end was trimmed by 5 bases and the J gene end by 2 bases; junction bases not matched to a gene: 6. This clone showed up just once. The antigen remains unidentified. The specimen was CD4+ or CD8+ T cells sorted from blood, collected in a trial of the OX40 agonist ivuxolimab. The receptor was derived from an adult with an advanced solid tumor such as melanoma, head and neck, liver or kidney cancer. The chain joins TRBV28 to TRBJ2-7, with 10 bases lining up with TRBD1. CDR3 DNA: TGTGCCAGCAGTAGGCCCGGACAGGGGGCCTACGAGCAGTACTTC. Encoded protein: CASSRPGQGAYEQYF.